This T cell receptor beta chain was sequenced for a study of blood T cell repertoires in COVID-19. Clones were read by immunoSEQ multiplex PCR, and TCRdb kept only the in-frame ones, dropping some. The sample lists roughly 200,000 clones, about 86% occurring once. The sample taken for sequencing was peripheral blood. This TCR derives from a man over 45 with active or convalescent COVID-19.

CDR3 region: CASSPQTGGSGYTF. The CDR3 DNA sequence: TGTGCCAGCAGCCCCCAGACAGGGGGCTCTGGCTACACCTTC. The rearrangement uses TRBV3-1 (or the pseudogene TRBV3-2) and TRBJ1-2; 10 bases are a match to TRBD1. The V and J ends lost 4 bases and 7 bases, in that order; junction bases with no gene match: 6. Germline loops: CDR1 LGHDT, CDR2 YNNKEL (reference sequence). The CDR3 sequence is 14 residues long.